The rows below give T cell receptor beta chains drawn from one sample of a study of cytomegalovirus exposure and HLA in healthy donors. Method: immunoSEQ multiplex PCR; TCRdb's copy keeps in-frame clones and lacks some. This sample yields about 110,000 clones, of which approximately 80% are seen a single time; 1.3% belongs to the top ten. Material for sequencing was PBMCs. The receptors come from a man aged 30 to 39 in good health and CMV-seronegative. Each CDR3 is given with its conserved first and last residue. Each record gives: D gene, J gene, V gene, clone size, CDR3 DNA, CDR3 protein. A D gene is named only where the DNA matches it firmly. Size is stated for part of the rows, as once, few or many counts, or as a class when the clone is expanded.

D: NA; J: TRBJ1-5; V: TRBV27; size: NA; DNA: TGTGCCAGCAGTTTACTTAGCAGCCAGCCCCAGCATTTT; CDR3: CASSLLSSQPQHF
D: NA; J: TRBJ1-4; V: TRBV30; size: once; DNA: TGTGCCTGGAGGGACCGGGGAACTAATGAAAAACTGTTTTTT; CDR3: CAWRDRGTNEKLFF
D: TRBD2; J: TRBJ2-1; V: TRBV6-4; size: NA; DNA: TGTGCCAGCTTAAGGGGAGTAGCGGGGTACAATGAGCAGTTCTTC; CDR3: CASLRGVAGYNEQFF
D: NA; J: TRBJ2-7; V: TRBV27; size: NA; DNA: TGTGCCAGCAGTTTATGGGAGAGCTCCTACGAGCAGTACTTC; CDR3: CASSLWESSYEQYF
D: TRBD1; J: TRBJ2-5; V: TRBV15; size: NA; DNA: TGTGCCACCAGCAAGCTTATGGGACAGTTAGAGACCCAGTACTTC; CDR3: CATSKLMGQLETQYF
D: TRBD1; J: TRBJ1-5; V: TRBV19; size: NA; DNA: TGTGCCAGTAGTAGTTCCGGGACAGGGGGAGGGAGCAATCAGCCCCAGCATTTT; CDR3: CASSSSGTGGGSNQPQHF
D: TRBD2; J: TRBJ2-1; V: TRBV12-5; size: NA; DNA: TGTGCTAGTGTCACTAGCGGGGGGGACAATGAGCAGTTCTTC; CDR3: CASVTSGGDNEQFF
D: NA; J: TRBJ2-1; V: TRBV2; size: NA; DNA: TGTGCCAGCACCTCACCAGGGCACAATGAGCAGTTCTTC; CDR3: CASTSPGHNEQFF
D: TRBD1; J: TRBJ2-7; V: TRBV30; size: few; DNA: TGTGCCTGGTGCTCCGGGACAGGGACCTACGAGCAGTACTTC; CDR3: CAWCSGTGTYEQYF
D: NA; J: TRBJ2-5; V: TRBV28; size: NA; DNA: TGTGCCAGCAGTTCCGGAGCGGCCCAAGAGACCCAGTACTTC; CDR3: CASSSGAAQETQYF
D: NA; J: TRBJ1-2; V: TRBV4-3; size: NA; DNA: TGCGCCAGCAGCCAAGATCCTTACAGGGCCTGCGGCTACACCTTC; CDR3: CASSQDPYRACGYTF
D: NA; J: TRBJ2-7; V: TRBV11-2; size: NA; DNA: TGTGCCAGCAGCTTAGACCCGTACGAGCAGTACTTC; CDR3: CASSLDPYEQYF
D: TRBD2; J: TRBJ2-3; V: TRBV5-4; size: NA; DNA: TGTGCCAGCAAAAAACTAGCGGGAGATACGCAGTATTTT; CDR3: CASKKLAGDTQYF
D: TRBD1; J: TRBJ1-5; V: TRBV5-8; size: NA; DNA: TGTGCCAGCAGCTTGGTGGAGGGGGCGGGTCAGCCCCAGCATTTT; CDR3: CASSLVEGAGQPQHF
D: NA; J: TRBJ1-1; V: TRBV9; size: NA; DNA: TGTGCCAGCAGCTCCACCGGCGGGAACACTGAAGCTTTCTTT; CDR3: CASSSTGGNTEAFF
D: NA; J: TRBJ2-6; V: TRBV6-6; size: NA; DNA: TGTGCCAGCAGTTTCAGCTCTGGGGCCAACGTCCTGACTTTC; CDR3: CASSFSSGANVLTF
D: TRBD2; J: TRBJ2-3; V: TRBV4-2; size: NA; DNA: TGTGCCAGCAGCCAAGGACTAGCGGGCACAGATACGCAGTATTTT; CDR3: CASSQGLAGTDTQYF
D: TRBD1; J: TRBJ1-2; V: TRBV4-3; size: NA; DNA: TGCGCCAGCAGCCAAGAAGGGGACAGCCACTACCTTTATGGCTACACCTTC; CDR3: CASSQEGDSHYLYGYTF
D: NA; J: TRBJ2-7; V: TRBV5-1; size: NA; DNA: TGCGCCAGCAGCTTGGGGGCAGTTGGTTCTTACGAGCAGTACTTC; CDR3: CASSLGAVGSYEQYF
D: NA; J: TRBJ2-7; V: TRBV10-3; size: NA; DNA: TGTGCCATCAGTGCCCCGACTCCAAACTCCTACGAGCAGTACTTC; CDR3: CAISAPTPNSYEQYF
D: TRBD2; J: TRBJ2-3; V: TRBV28; size: NA; DNA: TGTGCCATAAAGGGACTAGCGGGCGGTCCGCAGTATTTT; CDR3: CAIKGLAGGPQYF
D: TRBD1; J: TRBJ1-1; V: TRBV6-6; size: NA; DNA: TGTGCCAGCAACGACAGGGAGGCCACTGAAGCTTTCTTT; CDR3: CASNDREATEAFF
D: NA; J: TRBJ1-5; V: TRBV9; size: once; DNA: TGTGCCAGCAGCCGGGCGGCAGGGCCTGATCAGCCCCAGCATTTT; CDR3: CASSRAAGPDQPQHF